Below, 13 T cell receptor beta chains from the same sample are listed, as sequenced in a study of shared clonotypes between healthy human individuals. Data came from immunoSEQ multiplex PCR; TCRdb stores just in-frame clones and leaves some out. Of about 980,000 clones listed, 76% are singletons. The specimen sequenced was memory CD4+ T cells sorted from blood. Subset in this sample: CD45RA-negative fraction. These receptors were obtained from a man aged 18 to 29 in good health.

This clone has a count of ten or more. V gene TRBV30 combines with J gene TRBJ1-1; tentative D call: TRBD1 (5 bases). Trimming stripped 0 bases from V and 5 bases from J, with 10 bases between. This CDR3 has 13 amino acids. The germline CDR1 and CDR2 sequences are GTSNPN and SVGIG (reference sequence). The CDR3 reads CAWSVRRQTEAFF. CDR3 coding DNA: TGTGCCTGGAGTGTACGCCGACAGACTGAAGCTTTCTTT.

The CDR3 protein is CASSLTPSGYEQYF. For the CDR3, the DNA is TGCGCCAGCAGCTTGACCCCCTCTGGTTACGAGCAGTACTTC. The rearrangement uses TRBV5-1 and TRBJ2-7; D unclear. In germline, CDR1 is SGHRS, CDR2 YFSETQ. The ends were cut back, 1 base at V and 4 bases at J, with 12 bases in the middle. The CDR3 extends over 14 amino acids. The full variable domain, with the rest looked up from reference TRBV5-1 and TRBJ2-7, is KAGVTQTPRYLIKTRGQQVTLSCSPISGHRSVSWYQQTPGQGLQFLFEYFSETQRNKGNFPGRFSGRQFSNSRSEMNVSTLELGDSALYLCASSLTPSGYEQYFGPGTRLTVT.

This rearrangement joins TRBV5-1 to TRBJ2-7; D ambiguous. V was shortened by 4 bases and J by 2 bases, with 16 bases between the two germline ends. The CDR3 totals 15 residues. Per germline, CDR1 SGHRS and CDR2 YFSETQ. CDR3 region: CASSPIPSLTYEQYF. For the CDR3, the DNA is TGCGCCAGCAGCCCGATACCCTCCCTGACCTACGAGCAGTACTTC. Combining the CDR3 with reference TRBV5-1 and TRBJ2-7 gives the whole variable domain KAGVTQTPRYLIKTRGQQVTLSCSPISGHRSVSWYQQTPGQGLQFLFEYFSETQRNKGNFPGRFSGRQFSNSRSEMNVSTLELGDSALYLCASSPIPSLTYEQYFGPGTRLTVT.

The genes are TRBV5-1 and TRBJ2-5; 9 nucleotides agree with TRBD2. Germline V gene lookup returns CDR1 SGHRS and CDR2 YFSETQ. This CDR3 region has 15 residues. With V trimmed by 1 base and J by 1 base, 2 bases remained unmatched. DNA of the CDR3: TGCGCCAGCAGCTTGAGCGGGGGGACCCAAGAGACCCAGTACTTC. This encodes CASSLSGGTQETQYF.

This chain joins TRBV28 and TRBJ1-4, with a possible D match to TRBD1 (5 bases). The CDR3 covers 15 residues. Per germline, CDR1 MDHEN and CDR2 SYDVKM. The V gene lost 7 bases and the J gene lost 2 bases, with 14 bases spanning the gap. CDR3 residues: CASMSSRDTNEKLFF. In nucleotides, the CDR3 is TGTGCCAGCATGAGTTCCAGGGACACTAATGAAAAACTGTTTTTT.

This clone was seen a handful of times. The chain carries TRBV19 and TRBJ1-2; no definite D call. Trimming cost V 3 bases and J 4 bases, with 9 bases left between them. Germline V lookup: CDR1 LNHDA, CDR2 SQIVND (reference sequence). The CDR3 loop spans 13 amino acids. For the CDR3, the DNA is TGTGCCAGTAGTATCCCAGGCTCCTATGGCTACACCTTC. This sequence encodes CASSIPGSYGYTF.

The V call is TRBV5-1, the J call TRBJ1-1; D is unresolved. Per the germline V gene, CDR1 is SGHRS and CDR2 is YFSETQ. The CDR3 covers 13 residues. V lost 3 bases and J 8 bases, leaving 14 bases between the germline ends. CDR3 residues: CASSSDVLAEAFF. As DNA, the CDR3 is TGCGCCAGCAGCTCGGACGTCCTAGCGGAAGCTTTCTTT. Complete variable domain (other parts from reference TRBV5-1 and TRBJ1-1): KAGVTQTPRYLIKTRGQQVTLSCSPISGHRSVSWYQQTPGQGLQFLFEYFSETQRNKGNFPGRFSGRQFSNSRSEMNVSTLELGDSALYLCASSSDVLAEAFFGQGTRLTVV.

This clone was seen more than once but under ten times. The V gene is TRBV28, the J gene TRBJ2-3; D perhaps matches TRBD1 (5 bases). Germline values: CDR1 MDHEN, CDR2 SYDVKM. The CDR3 has 14 amino acids. Trimming pared 3 bases from V and 7 bases from J, leaving 14 bases between. The CDR3 sequence is CASSLLDSGYTQYF. CDR3 sequence (DNA): TGTGCCAGCAGTTTGCTTGACAGTGGTTATACGCAGTATTTT.

CDR3 nucleotide sequence: TGTGCCAGCAGCCCCATAGCGGGGGGTATCGGGGAGCTGTTTTTT. It codes for CASSPIAGGIGELFF. The rearrangement joins TRBV5-4 to TRBJ2-2, with 10 bases identical to TRBD2. CDR1 and CDR2 from the germline V gene are SGHNT and YYREEE (reference sequence). CDR3 length: 15 amino acids. V lost 4 bases and J lost 7; bases outside the gene matches: 7.

Points on this clone: The sample carries other DNA sequences with the same CDR3. The rearrangement uses TRBV5-1 and TRBJ2-3, with 7 bases identical to TRBD2. J was trimmed by 0 bases and V by 2 bases; bases with no gene match: 0. The CDR3 length is 14 residues. From germline, CDR1 is SGHRS and CDR2 YFSETQ. This CDR3 reads CASSLAGSTDTQYF. DNA of the CDR3: TGCGCCAGCAGCTTAGCGGGGAGCACAGATACGCAGTATTTT. Supplemented by reference TRBV5-1 and TRBJ2-3, the full variable domain reads KAGVTQTPRYLIKTRGQQVTLSCSPISGHRSVSWYQQTPGQGLQFLFEYFSETQRNKGNFPGRFSGRQFSNSRSEMNVSTLELGDSALYLCASSLAGSTDTQYFGPGTRLTVL.

This sequence joins TRBV5-5 and TRBJ2-2; D uncertain. V was clipped by 0 bases and J by 4 bases, with 13 bases between them. CDR3 length: 16 residues. In germline, CDR1 is SGHKS, CDR2 YYEKEE (reference sequence). The CDR3 sequence: CASSLVIDMSTGELFF. The CDR3 coding sequence is TGTGCCAGCAGCTTGGTTATTGACATGTCCACCGGGGAGCTGTTTTTT.

This clone was recorded a few times. The J gene is TRBJ1-1, the V gene TRBV30; D gene ambiguous. CDR3 length equals 12 residues. V gave up 0 bases and J gave up 5 bases, with 7 bases separating them. Looked up from germline, CDR1 is GTSNPN and CDR2 is SVGIG (reference sequence). CDR3 nucleotide sequence: TGTGCCTGGAGTGTTTGGAGGACTGAAGCTTTCTTT. Its translation: CAWSVWRTEAFF.

The CDR3 DNA reads TGTGCCATCAGTATCCCTAGCGGGGGGACCGGGGAGCTGTTTTTT. Its translation is CAISIPSGGTGELFF. The chain combines TRBV10-3 with TRBJ2-2, with 11 positions matching TRBD2. The CDR3 spans 15 residues. Germline V gene data show CDR1 as ENHRY and CDR2 as SYGVKD. V was pared by 5 bases and J by 5 bases, with 4 bases of the junction left unmatched.